This T cell receptor beta chain was captured in a study of tumor-infiltrating lymphocytes in primary liver carcinoma. Study at large: The patients presented with primary liver carcinoma, which was managed through surgical resection.

The authors took blood RNA from unsorted whole blood and also extracted germline DNA. There are 18 residues in the CDR3. From germline, CDR1 is MNHEY and CDR2 SVGAGI. V lost 6 bases and J lost 0; bases outside the gene matches: 10. From around 500 ng of total RNA, TCR beta-specific cDNA was reverse-transcribed using a constant-region primer. A slightly modified ARM-PCR protocol with three nested multiplex PCR rounds produced these TCR beta libraries. Use of TRBV1-TRBV30 forward primers with a C-beta reverse primer characterized the first two PCR rounds, which lasted roughly 9 cycles each. From the multiplex PCR reads, TCRdb called clonotypes with MiXCR, one entry per CDR3 protein. The sample has approximately 210,000 distinct CDR3 sequences, approximately 65% seen once. In the case of this clonotype: A much larger clonotype is one base distant, so this may be a read error. The missing conserved phenylalanine or tryptophan at the end of this CDR3 makes a read error likely.

This sequence was found in a woman aged 55-75 years with primary liver carcinoma and hepatitis B virus infection. Sequences were obtained from peripheral blood. This chain links TRBV6-5 with TRBJ2-3, with TRBD2 matching over 12 bases. This CDR3 reads CASRLTSGSYLSTDTQYV. CDR3 sequence (DNA): TGTGCCAGCAGGTTGACTAGCGGGAGTTATTTGAGCACAGATACGCAGTATGTT.